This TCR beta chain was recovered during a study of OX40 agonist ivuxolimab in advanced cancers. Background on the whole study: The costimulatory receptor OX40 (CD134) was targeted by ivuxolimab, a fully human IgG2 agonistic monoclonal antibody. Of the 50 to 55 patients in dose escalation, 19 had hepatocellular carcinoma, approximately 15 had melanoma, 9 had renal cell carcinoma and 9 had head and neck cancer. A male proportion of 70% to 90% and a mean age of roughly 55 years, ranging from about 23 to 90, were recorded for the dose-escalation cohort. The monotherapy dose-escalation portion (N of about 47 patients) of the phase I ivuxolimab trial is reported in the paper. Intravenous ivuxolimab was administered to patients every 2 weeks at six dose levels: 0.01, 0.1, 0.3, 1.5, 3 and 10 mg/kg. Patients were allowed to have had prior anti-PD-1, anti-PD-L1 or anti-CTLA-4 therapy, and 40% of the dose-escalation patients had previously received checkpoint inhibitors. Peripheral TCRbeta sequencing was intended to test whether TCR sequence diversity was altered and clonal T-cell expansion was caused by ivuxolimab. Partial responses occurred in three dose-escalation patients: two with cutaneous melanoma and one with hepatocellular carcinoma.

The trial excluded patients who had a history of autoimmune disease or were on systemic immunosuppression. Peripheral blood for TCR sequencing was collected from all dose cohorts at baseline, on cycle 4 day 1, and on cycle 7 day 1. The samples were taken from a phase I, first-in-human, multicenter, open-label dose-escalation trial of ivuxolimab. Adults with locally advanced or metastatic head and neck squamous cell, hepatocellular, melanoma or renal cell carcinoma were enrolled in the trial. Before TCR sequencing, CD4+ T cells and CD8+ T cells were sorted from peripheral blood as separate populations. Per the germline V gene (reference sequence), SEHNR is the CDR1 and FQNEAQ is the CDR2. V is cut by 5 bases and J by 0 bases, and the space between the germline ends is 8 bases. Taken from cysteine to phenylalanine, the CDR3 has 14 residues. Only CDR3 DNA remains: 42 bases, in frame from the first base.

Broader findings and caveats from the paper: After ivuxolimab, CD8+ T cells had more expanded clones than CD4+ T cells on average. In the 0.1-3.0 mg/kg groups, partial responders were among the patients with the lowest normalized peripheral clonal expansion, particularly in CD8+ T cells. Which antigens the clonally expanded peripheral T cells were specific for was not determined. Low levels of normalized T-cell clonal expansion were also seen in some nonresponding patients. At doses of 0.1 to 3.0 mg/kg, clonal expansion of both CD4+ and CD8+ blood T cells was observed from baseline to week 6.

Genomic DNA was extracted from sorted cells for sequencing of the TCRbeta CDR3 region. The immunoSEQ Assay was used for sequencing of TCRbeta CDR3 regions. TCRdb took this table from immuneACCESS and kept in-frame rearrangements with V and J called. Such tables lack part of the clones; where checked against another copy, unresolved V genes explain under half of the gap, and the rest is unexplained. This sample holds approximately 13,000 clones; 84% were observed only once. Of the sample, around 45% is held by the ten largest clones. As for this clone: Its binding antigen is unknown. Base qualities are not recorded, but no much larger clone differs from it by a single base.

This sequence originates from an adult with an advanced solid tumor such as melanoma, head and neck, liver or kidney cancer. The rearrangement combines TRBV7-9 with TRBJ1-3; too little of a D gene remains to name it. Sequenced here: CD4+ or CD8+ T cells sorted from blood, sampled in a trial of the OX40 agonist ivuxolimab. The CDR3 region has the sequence CASSPMGSGNTIYF. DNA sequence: TGTGCCAGCAGCCCGATGGGCTCTGGAAACACCATATATTTT.